This T cell receptor beta chain was found in a study of early stage breast cancer tumors. Turning to the study itself: Of around 16 invasive breast tumors, about 12 were hormone receptor-positive, HER2-negative. Average read coverage per sample was approximately 9.1-fold. Regarding the study as a whole: Tumor and normal breast were distinguished via blood comparison in about 85% of the 16 patients. Tumors had 2 to 3-fold higher T cell density than normal breast.

This table comes from immunoSEQ multiplex PCR, and its TCRdb copy is limited to in-frame clones, with some not included. The repertoire includes 69,000 or so clones, 65% to 85% of them detected once, and about 4.4% sits in the top ten. Germline CDR1 and CDR2: GTSNPN and SVGIG (reference sequence). This CDR3 is 14 amino acids long. V was pared by 3 bases and J by 5 bases, with 4 bases of the junction left unmatched. This clone was seen only once. Its target is not known. The source material was blood. The clonotype originates from a person in their forties with breast cancer. The rearrangement uses TRBV30 and TRBJ1-1; 12 bases are a match to TRBD1. The CDR3 here is CAWSRDRGRTEAFF. The CDR3 nucleotides read TGTGCCTGGAGCAGGGACAGGGGGCGAACTGAAGCTTTCTTT.